A selection of T cell receptor beta chains follows, all from one sample in a study of T cells in localized non-small cell lung cancer. Measured with immunoSEQ multiplex PCR; TCRdb has only the in-frame clones, and not every one. The sample includes roughly 3,500 clones, roughly 25% of them seen just once. The sample consisted of lung tumor tissue, taken before any cancer treatment. These receptors were taken from a male donor aged 60 or older with stage I lung adenocarcinoma. CDR3s include the opening cysteine and the closing phenylalanine or tryptophan. Each record gives: D gene, V gene, J gene, clone size, CDR3 DNA, CDR3 protein. D genes are given only for firm matches. Clone sizes are given selectively: once, few, many, or a class where the clone is expanded.

D: NA; V: TRBV4-1; J: TRBJ1-6; size: few; DNA: TGCGCCAGCAGCCCCCAGGGACACCGGAATTCACCCCTCCACTTT; CDR3: CASSPQGHRNSPLHF
D: TRBD2; V: TRBV2; J: TRBJ2-1; size: many; DNA: TGTGCCAGCAGCCGGGAGGGGAGCGGGAATGAGCAGTTCTTC; CDR3: CASSREGSGNEQFF
D: TRBD1; V: TRBV7-4; J: TRBJ2-5; size: many; DNA: TGTGCCAGCAGCTTAAGCGGACAGGGCTATGAGACCCAGTACTTC; CDR3: CASSLSGQGYETQYF
D: NA; V: TRBV6-8; J: TRBJ2-5; size: NA; DNA: TGTGCCAGCAGTGTTTACGGGGCGTTCCAAGAGACCCAGTACTTC; CDR3: CASSVYGAFQETQYF
D: TRBD1; V: TRBV19; J: TRBJ1-2; size: NA; DNA: TGTGCCAGTAGTGAATTCACCGGGACAGGGTTCCAGCTGAGTTACTATGGCTACACCTTC; CDR3: CASSEFTGTGFQLSYYGYTF
D: NA; V: TRBV14; J: TRBJ1-1; size: NA; DNA: TGTGCCAGCAGCCAGGGGAGGTTGTGGAACACTGAAGCTTTCTTT; CDR3: CASSQGRLWNTEAFF
D: NA; V: TRBV1; J: TRBJ2-7; size: NA; DNA: TGCGCCAGCAGCCAAAAATCCACAGGGGGAAGTTACGAGCAGTACTTC; CDR3: CASSQKSTGGSYEQYF
D: TRBD1; V: TRBV4-1; J: TRBJ2-3; size: NA; DNA: TGCGCCAGCAGCCTAGGACAGGGGACCCCTGATACGCAGTATTTT; CDR3: CASSLGQGTPDTQYF
D: TRBD1; V: TRBV6-8; J: TRBJ1-1; size: NA; DNA: TGTGCCATCAGTGCGGGGGACAGGGGGCCCACTGAAGCTTTCTTT; CDR3: CAISAGDRGPTEAFF
D: NA; V: TRBV19; J: TRBJ1-5; size: NA; DNA: TGTGCCAGTAGTTCCAGGGCGGGAACGAGCAATCAGCCCCAGCATTTT; CDR3: CASSSRAGTSNQPQHF
D: TRBD2; V: TRBV5-1; J: TRBJ2-1; size: NA; DNA: TGCGCCAGCAGCTTTGAGGGACTAGCGGGGGGTCTATGGTTCTTC; CDR3: CASSFEGLAGGLWFF
D: TRBD1; V: TRBV11-3; J: TRBJ1-6; size: medium-sized; DNA: TGTGCCAGCAGCTGGGGACAGGGTAATTCACCCCTCCACTTT; CDR3: CASSWGQGNSPLHF
D: NA; V: TRBV11-3; J: TRBJ1-4; size: medium-sized; DNA: TGTGCCAGCAGCGAACGCTCGGGGGGAAGCGAAAAACTGTTTTTT; CDR3: CASSERSGGSEKLFF
D: NA; V: TRBV19; J: TRBJ1-5; size: NA; DNA: TGTGCCAGTAGAACAGGACTCTATAGCAATCAGCCCCAGCATTTT; CDR3: CASRTGLYSNQPQHF
D: NA; V: TRBV9; J: TRBJ1-5; size: few; DNA: TGTGCCAGCAGCCGGGAACAGACCGATCAGCCCCAGCATTTT; CDR3: CASSREQTDQPQHF
D: NA; V: TRBV10-3; J: TRBJ1-2; size: few; DNA: TGTGCCATCAGTGAGGGGATCTATGGCTACACCTTC; CDR3: CAISEGIYGYTF
D: NA; V: TRBV5-1; J: TRBJ1-3; size: NA; DNA: TGCGCCAGCAGCTTGGAGGGTCCTGGAAACACCATATATTTT; CDR3: CASSLEGPGNTIYF
D: TRBD2; V: TRBV11-3; J: TRBJ2-1; size: few; DNA: TGTGCCAGCAGCAATGGACTAGTTACATACAATGAGCAGTTCTTC; CDR3: CASSNGLVTYNEQFF
D: TRBD2; V: TRBV11-3; J: TRBJ2-7; size: many; DNA: TGTGCCAGCAGCTTATCAGGAGCGGGGGGAAGGAGCTCCTACGAGCAGTACTTC; CDR3: CASSLSGAGGRSSYEQYF
D: NA; V: TRBV6-1; J: TRBJ1-3; size: few; DNA: TGTGCCAGCAGTGAAGCGCTTCTTAGGGGTGACACCATATATTTT; CDR3: CASSEALLRGDTIYF
D: TRBD1; V: TRBV6-8; J: TRBJ2-7; size: NA; DNA: TGTGCCAGCAGTGAGACCTGGGGGACAGCGAACTACGAGCAGTACTTC; CDR3: CASSETWGTANYEQYF
D: NA; V: TRBV6-8; J: TRBJ2-3; size: medium-sized; DNA: TGTGCCAGCAGTTATGGGCCGACTAGCACAGATACGCAGTATTTT; CDR3: CASSYGPTSTDTQYF
D: TRBD2; V: TRBV9; J: TRBJ2-1; size: NA; DNA: TGTGCCAGCAGCCGGGAGGAGGGCGGGAATGAGCAGTTCTTC; CDR3: CASSREEGGNEQFF
D: NA; V: TRBV4-1; J: TRBJ2-3; size: NA; DNA: TGCACCAGCAGCCAAGATAAGACTCATTTCACAGATACGCAGTATTTT; CDR3: CTSSQDKTHFTDTQYF
D: TRBD1; V: TRBV14; J: TRBJ1-1; size: few; DNA: TGTGCCAGCAGCCAAGTGTGGGACAGTGAAGCTTTCTTT; CDR3: CASSQVWDSEAFF
D: NA; V: TRBV6-4; J: TRBJ2-6; size: few; DNA: TGTGCCAGCAGTGAAGGACCAGGCTCTGGGGCCAACGTCCTGACTTTC; CDR3: CASSEGPGSGANVLTF
D: NA; V: TRBV11-3; J: TRBJ1-1; size: medium-sized; DNA: TGTGCCAGCAGCTTGGAGACCCGGGCCACTGAAGCTTTCTTT; CDR3: CASSLETRATEAFF